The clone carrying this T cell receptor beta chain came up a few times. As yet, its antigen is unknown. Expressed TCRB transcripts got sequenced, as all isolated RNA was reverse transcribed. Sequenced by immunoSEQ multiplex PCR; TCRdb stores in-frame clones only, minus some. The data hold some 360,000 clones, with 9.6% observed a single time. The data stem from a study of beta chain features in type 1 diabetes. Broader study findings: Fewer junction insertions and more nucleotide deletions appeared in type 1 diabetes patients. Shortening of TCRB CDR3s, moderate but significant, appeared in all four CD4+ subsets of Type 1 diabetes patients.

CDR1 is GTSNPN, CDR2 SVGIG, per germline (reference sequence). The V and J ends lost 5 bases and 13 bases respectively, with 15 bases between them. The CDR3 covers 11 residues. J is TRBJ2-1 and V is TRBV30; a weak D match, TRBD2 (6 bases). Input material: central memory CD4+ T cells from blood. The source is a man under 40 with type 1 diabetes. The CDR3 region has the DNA TGTGCCTGGGGGGACTCGCTAGTTCAGTTCTTC. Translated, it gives CAWGDSLVQFF.